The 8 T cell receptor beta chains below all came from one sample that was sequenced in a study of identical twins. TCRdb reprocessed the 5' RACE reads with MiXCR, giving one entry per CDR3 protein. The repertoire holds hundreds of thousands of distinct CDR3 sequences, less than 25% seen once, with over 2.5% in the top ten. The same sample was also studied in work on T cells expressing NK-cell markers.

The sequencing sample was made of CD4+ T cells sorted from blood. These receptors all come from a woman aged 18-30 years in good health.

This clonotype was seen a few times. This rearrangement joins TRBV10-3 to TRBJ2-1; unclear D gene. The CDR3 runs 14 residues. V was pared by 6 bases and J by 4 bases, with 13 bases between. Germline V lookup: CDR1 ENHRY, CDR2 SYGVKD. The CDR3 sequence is CAIREATPYNEQFF. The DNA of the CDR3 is TGTGCCATCAGAGAGGCTACGCCGTACAATGAGCAGTTCTTC.

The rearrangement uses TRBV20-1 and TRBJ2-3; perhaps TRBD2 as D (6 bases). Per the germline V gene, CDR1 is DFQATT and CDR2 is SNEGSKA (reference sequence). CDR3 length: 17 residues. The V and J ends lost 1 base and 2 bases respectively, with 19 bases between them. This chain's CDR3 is CSARVVRGGSYTDTQYF. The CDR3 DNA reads TGCAGTGCTAGAGTGGTGCGGGGCGGCTCTTACACAGATACGCAGTATTTT.

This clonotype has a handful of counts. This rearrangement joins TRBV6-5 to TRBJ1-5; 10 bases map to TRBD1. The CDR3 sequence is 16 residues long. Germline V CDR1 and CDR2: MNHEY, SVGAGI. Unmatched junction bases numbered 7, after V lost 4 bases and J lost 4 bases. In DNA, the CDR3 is TGTGCCAGCAGTTCAAGGGACAGGGGATGGAATCAGCCCCAGCATTTT. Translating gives CASSSRDRGWNQPQHF.

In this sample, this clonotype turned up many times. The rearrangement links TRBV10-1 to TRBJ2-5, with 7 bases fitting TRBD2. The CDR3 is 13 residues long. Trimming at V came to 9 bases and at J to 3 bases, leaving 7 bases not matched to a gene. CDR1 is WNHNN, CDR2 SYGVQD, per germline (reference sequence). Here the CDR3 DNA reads TGCGCCAGTTCATCTAGCGGAAAAGAGACCCAGTACTTC. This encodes CASSSSGKETQYF.

The DNA of the CDR3 is TGTGCCAGCAGCCCTGAGATGAACACTGAAGCTTTCTTT. Its protein product is CASSPEMNTEAFF. The chain is built from TRBV7-2 and TRBJ1-1; no clear D gene. Trimming stripped 5 bases from V and 0 bases from J, with 7 bases between. The CDR3 is 13 residues long. Germline CDR1 reads SGHTA; CDR2 reads FQGNSA.

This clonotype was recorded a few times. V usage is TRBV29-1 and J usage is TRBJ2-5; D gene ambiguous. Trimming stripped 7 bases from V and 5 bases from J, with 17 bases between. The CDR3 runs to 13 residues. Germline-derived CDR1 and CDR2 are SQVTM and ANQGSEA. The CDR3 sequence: CSGSRPSGETQYF. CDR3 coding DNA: TGCAGCGGATCCCGGCCGTCCGGGGAGACCCAGTACTTC.

In DNA form, the CDR3 reads TGTGCCATCAGTGATTCAGGTTCTGAAGCTTTCTTT. Translation gives CAISDSGSEAFF. J is TRBJ1-1 and V is TRBV10-3; D ambiguous. The CDR3 is 12 residues long. Trimming removed 3 bases from V and 6 bases from J, with 8 bases in between. Germline CDR1 is ENHRY and CDR2 is SYGVKD.

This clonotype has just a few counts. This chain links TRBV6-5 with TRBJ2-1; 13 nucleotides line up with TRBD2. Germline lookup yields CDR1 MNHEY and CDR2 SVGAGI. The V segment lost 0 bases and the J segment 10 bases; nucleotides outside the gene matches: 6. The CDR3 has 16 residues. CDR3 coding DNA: TGTGCCAGCAGTTACTCCGGGACTAGCGGGAAGGGAGAGCAGTTCTTC. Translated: CASSYSGTSGKGEQFF.